A single sample is the source of the 32 T cell receptor beta chains below, sequenced in a study of OX40 agonist ivuxolimab in advanced cancers. TCRdb keeps only in-frame clones here, not all; method: immunoSEQ multiplex PCR. The sample has 50,000 to 70,000 clones; 85% to 95% are singletons. The sample consisted of CD4+ or CD8+ T cells sorted from blood, taken in a trial of the OX40 agonist ivuxolimab. These receptors were taken from an adult with an advanced solid tumor such as melanoma, head and neck, liver or kidney cancer.

This sequence joins TRBV14 and TRBJ2-5, with TRBD1 matching 10 bases. J gave up 6 bases and V 0 bases, and 7 bases lay outside the gene matches. The germline CDR1 and CDR2 sequences are SGHDN and FVKESK. The CDR3 consists of 16 residues. CDR3 coding DNA: TGTGCCAGCAGCCAAGACTGGACAGGGGGGGCAAAGACCCAGTACTTC. This encodes CASSQDWTGGAKTQYF.

This rearrangement joins TRBV11-3 to TRBJ2-3; 12 nucleotides agree with TRBD2. This CDR3 is built from 15 residues. Germline CDR1 SGHNT, CDR2 YENEEA. With V trimmed by 7 bases and J by 3 bases, 5 bases remained unmatched. In DNA form, the CDR3 reads TGTGCCAGCACTTCGGGGACTAGCGGGACAGATACGCAGTATTTT. Its protein product is CASTSGTSGTDTQYF.

The V and J genes are TRBV6-1 and TRBJ2-5; 7 bases match TRBD2. Germline V gene data show CDR1 as MNHNS and CDR2 as SASEGT. The CDR3 runs 15 residues. With 8 bases clipped from V and 5 bases from J, the junction kept 14 bases outside the gene matches. The CDR3 coding sequence is TGTGCCAGCTCCGAGTTGCGGGGGACGGCGGAGACCCAGTACTTC. This sequence encodes CASSELRGTAETQYF.

The chain is built from TRBV6-1 and TRBJ1-2; 8 bases fit TRBD1. CDR3 length equals 13 residues. The germline gives CDR1 MNHNS, CDR2 SASEGT. The V and J ends lost 3 bases and 5 bases, in that order; junction bases with no gene match: 2. In DNA, the CDR3 is TGTGCCAGCAGTGAGACAGGGGATTATGGCTACACCTTC. It yields the protein CASSETGDYGYTF.

This chain's CDR3 is CASSIPGLASTYNEQFF. The CDR3 DNA follows: TGTGCCAGCAGCATCCCGGGACTAGCGAGCACCTACAATGAGCAGTTCTTC. This chain links TRBV7-9 with TRBJ2-1, with 10 bases aligning to TRBD2. With 5 bases clipped from V and 2 bases from J, the junction kept 9 bases outside the gene matches. Germline loops: CDR1 SEHNR, CDR2 FQNEAQ (reference sequence). The CDR3 contains 17 residues.

This clone was detected only once. The chain links TRBV7-2 to TRBJ2-3; 8 bases are a match to TRBD1. CDR1 SGHTA and CDR2 FQGNSA come from the germline V gene. The CDR3 spans 17 residues. V lost 2 bases, J lost 5 bases, and 12 bases stayed unmatched. CDR3 region: CASSLSPGTGLGDTQYF. CDR3 bases: TGTGCCAGCAGCTTAAGTCCCGGGACAGGCCTGGGAGATACGCAGTATTTT.

This clone was picked up one time. The rearrangement uses TRBV10-1 and TRBJ2-3; TRBD1 is a possible D gene (6 bases). The ends were cut back, 4 bases at V and 1 base at J, with 12 bases in the middle. Germline assignment: CDR1 WNHNN and CDR2 SYGVQD (reference sequence). The CDR3 contains 15 residues. DNA of the CDR3: TGCGCCAGCAGTGCTGACAGGTCCCGCACAGATACGCAGTATTTT. Translated: CASSADRSRTDTQYF.

This chain connects TRBV14 to TRBJ2-5; 11 bases match TRBD2. The J segment lost 3 bases and the V segment lost 3 bases, leaving 3 bases of the junction unmatched. This CDR3 is 15 amino acids long. Per germline, CDR1 SGHDN and CDR2 FVKESK. CDR3 amino acids: CASSQTSGVKETQYF. For the CDR3, the DNA is TGTGCCAGCAGCCAGACTAGCGGGGTAAAAGAGACCCAGTACTTC.

This chain joins TRBV19 and TRBJ1-5; no definite D call. This CDR3 is built from 17 residues. Trimming stripped 3 bases from V and 6 bases from J, with 21 bases between. Germline lookup yields CDR1 LNHDA and CDR2 SQIVND (reference sequence). CDR3 sequence reads: CASSMETFPAGSQPQHF. Written as DNA, the CDR3 is TGTGCCAGTAGTATGGAAACATTTCCGGCAGGCAGTCAGCCCCAGCATTTT.

The chain links TRBV10-3 to TRBJ1-1; D unresolved. The CDR3 length is 13 residues. Germline CDR1 reads ENHRY; CDR2 reads SYGVKD. The V end lost 7 bases, the J end lost 0 bases, and 9 bases lay between the germline ends. CDR3 amino acids: CAITVDLNTEAFF. CDR3 bases: TGTGCCATCACCGTGGACTTGAACACTGAAGCTTTCTTT.

V and J are TRBV5-1 and TRBJ2-3; no clear D. Germline V CDR1 and CDR2: SGHRS, YFSETQ. The CDR3 has 14 residues. Between the trimmed V and J ends, which lost 3 bases and 0 bases, there was a span of 8 bases. The CDR3 loop reads CASSSARSTDTQYF. DNA of the CDR3: TGCGCCAGCAGCTCCGCCCGAAGCACAGATACGCAGTATTTT.

The chain is built from TRBV7-9 and TRBJ2-1; no reliable D call. The CDR3 loop spans 13 amino acids. CDR1 and CDR2 (germline): SEHNR, FQNEAQ (reference sequence). With 1 base removed from V and 9 bases from J, the gap between germline ends came to 10 bases. The CDR3 loop is CASSLEPRGEQFF. The CDR3 nucleotides are TGTGCCAGCAGCTTAGAGCCCCGTGGTGAGCAGTTCTTC.

The rearrangement uses TRBV14 and TRBJ2-1, with 14 bases matching TRBD2. The trim removed 0 bases at V and 11 bases at J, leaving 9 bases unmatched. The CDR3 contains 17 residues. Germline V gene sequence: CDR1 SGHDN, CDR2 FVKESK. Written as DNA, the CDR3 is TGTGCCAGCAGCCAAGAGGGAGGACTAGCGGGAGGCACTAAGCAGTTCTTC. Encoded protein: CASSQEGGLAGGTKQFF. Complete variable domain (other parts from reference TRBV14 and TRBJ2-1): EAGVTQFPSHSVIEKGQTVTLRCDPISGHDNLYWYRRVMGKEIKFLLHFVKESKQDESGMPNNRFLAERTGGTYSTLKVQPAELEDSGVYFCASSQEGGLAGGTKQFFGPGTRLTVL.

The rearrangement links TRBV28 to TRBJ2-7, with TRBD2 matching 14 bases. CDR3 length equals 15 residues. From germline, CDR1 is MDHEN and CDR2 SYDVKM. After removal of 6 bases from V and 7 bases from J, the junction contained 8 bases not matched to a gene. CDR3 nucleotides: TGTGCCAGCAGCGCCGGGACTAGCGGGAGTAAAGAGCAGTACTTC. Protein sequence: CASSAGTSGSKEQYF.

This rearrangement joins TRBV25-1 to TRBJ2-1; tentative D call: TRBD1 (6 bases). The CDR3 loop spans 15 amino acids. With 0 bases removed from V and 6 bases from J, the gap between germline ends came to 12 bases. Germline V gives CDR1 MGHDK, CDR2 SYGVNS. CDR3 region: CASSEYRGQGNEQFF. The CDR3 DNA reads TGTGCCAGCAGTGAATACAGGGGTCAAGGCAATGAGCAGTTCTTC. The entire variable domain, with the rest obtained from reference TRBV25-1 and TRBJ2-1, is as follows: EADIYQTPRYLVIGTGKKITLECSQTMGHDKMYWYQQDPGMELHLIHYSYGVNSTEKGDLSSESTVSRIRTEHFPLTLESARPSHTSQYLCASSEYRGQGNEQFFGPGTRLTVL.

The chain carries TRBV7-2 and TRBJ2-3; possibly TRBD1 for D (6 bases). Trimming left V 5 bases short and J 2 bases short, with 8 bases between. The CDR3 runs 13 residues. The V gene's germline CDR1 is SGHTA and CDR2 FQGNSA. The CDR3 DNA reads as TGTGCCAGCAGCCGGGACATCACAGATACGCAGTATTTT. It translates to CASSRDITDTQYF.

The chain carries TRBV27 and TRBJ2-1; 8 bases are a match to TRBD1. The germline V gene has CDR1 MNHEY and CDR2 SMNVEV (reference sequence). The CDR3 contains 16 residues. The V segment lost 5 bases and the J segment 3 bases; nucleotides outside the gene matches: 9. CDR3 sequence: CASSPRGQGNYNEQFF. The CDR3 region has the DNA TGTGCCAGCAGTCCCCGAGGACAGGGAAACTACAATGAGCAGTTCTTC.

The chain combines TRBV18 with TRBJ2-7; 8 nucleotides line up with TRBD1. From germline, CDR1 is KGHSH and CDR2 LQKENI. The CDR3 is 15 amino acids. With V trimmed by 5 bases and J by 2 bases, 8 bases remained unmatched. CDR3 in DNA: TGTGCCAGCTCAACGCGACAGGGGTTGACCTACGAGCAGTACTTC. Protein sequence: CASSTRQGLTYEQYF.

The rearrangement joins TRBV19 to TRBJ2-1; 11 nucleotides line up with TRBD2. The trim removed 6 bases at V and 7 bases at J, leaving 8 bases unmatched. CDR1 is LNHDA and CDR2 is SQIVND in the germline V gene (reference sequence). This CDR3 has 15 amino acids. The CDR3 DNA sequence: TGTGCCAGTAGCCAACTAGCGGGAGTGGTGAATGAGCAGTTCTTC. Encoded protein: CASSQLAGVVNEQFF.

This chain uses TRBV7-6 with TRBJ2-1; TRBD2 aligns across 13 bases. V lost 5 bases, J lost 8 bases, and 3 bases stayed unmatched. Germline CDR1 reads SGHVS; CDR2 reads FNYEAQ. The CDR3 consists of 14 residues. In DNA form, the CDR3 reads TGTGCCAGCAGCCGGACTAGCGGGAGCCATGAGCAGTTCTTC. Amino acids: CASSRTSGSHEQFF.

The chain uses TRBV14 and TRBJ1-2; TRBD1 is a possible D gene (5 bases). The germline gives CDR1 SGHDN, CDR2 FVKESK. The V end lost 3 bases, the J end lost 6 bases, and 17 bases lay between the germline ends. The CDR3 extends over 15 amino acids. CDR3 region: CASSQVPYQGHGYTF. DNA for the CDR3: TGTGCCAGCAGCCAGGTCCCCTACCAGGGTCATGGCTACACCTTC.

J is TRBJ2-7 and V is TRBV18; the D gene is possibly TRBD1 (5 bases). Germline assignment: CDR1 KGHSH and CDR2 LQKENI. The CDR3 has 14 residues. Trimming removed 2 bases at V and 7 bases at J, with 15 bases between. CDR3 region: CASSPRPGYEEQYF. The CDR3 bases are TGTGCCAGCTCACCAAGACCAGGGTACGAAGAGCAGTACTTC.

The chain combines TRBV11-3 with TRBJ2-7; TRBD2 aligns across 7 bases. The V segment lost 0 bases and the J segment 3 bases; nucleotides outside the gene matches: 5. This CDR3 spans 15 amino acids. CDR1 and CDR2 (germline): SGHNT, YENEEA. For the CDR3, the DNA is TGTGCCAGCAGCTTAGACGGTTCTAGCGGCTACGAGCAGTACTTC. Translation gives CASSLDGSSGYEQYF.

The chain uses TRBV27 and TRBJ2-4; 7 nucleotides match TRBD1. V was pared by 6 bases and J by 6 bases, with 5 bases of the junction left unmatched. CDR3 length: 13 amino acids. Germline loops: CDR1 MNHEY, CDR2 SMNVEV (reference sequence). The CDR3 DNA sequence: TGTGCCAGCAGCCGTCGACAGGGAAACATTCAGTACTTC. Its protein is CASSRRQGNIQYF.

The chain recombines TRBV19 with TRBJ2-1, with 9 nucleotides matching TRBD2. The CDR3 length is 18 residues. V lost 3 bases to trimming and J lost 3 bases; unmatched junction nucleotides: 12. The germline gives CDR1 LNHDA, CDR2 SQIVND (reference sequence). The CDR3 spells CASSMRSLAGYIYNEQFF. The CDR3 DNA sequence: TGTGCCAGTAGTATGAGGAGCCTAGCGGGATATATCTACAATGAGCAGTTCTTC.

The chain carries TRBV7-9 and TRBJ2-1, with no clear D. V was clipped by 1 base and J by 10 bases, with 14 bases between them. CDR1 SEHNR and CDR2 FQNEAQ come from the germline V gene (reference sequence). The CDR3 runs to 14 residues. CDR3 bases: TGTGCCAGCAGCTTAGGGGTGGGCCTCGGGGAGCAGTTCTTC. It is translated as CASSLGVGLGEQFF.

The genes are TRBV5-4 and TRBJ2-5; 10 nucleotides line up with TRBD2. The J call is in doubt because the DNA end fits TRBJ2-7 better. The germline CDR1 and CDR2 sequences are SGHNT and YYREEE (reference sequence). The CDR3 is made up of 16 amino acids. This CDR3 is CASSSPGVAGGYEQYF. In nucleotides, the CDR3 is TGTGCCAGCAGCTCTCCTGGGGTAGCGGGAGGTTACGAGCAGTACTTC.

The gene calls are TRBV29-1 and TRBJ1-1, with 9 bases fitting TRBD1. The CDR3 is 13 amino acids. J gave up 5 bases and V 7 bases, and 8 bases lay outside the gene matches. The germline CDR1 and CDR2 sequences are SQVTM and ANQGSEA. DNA for the CDR3: TGCAGCGCACTAGGACAGGGGAATACTGAAGCTTTCTTT. It is translated as CSALGQGNTEAFF.

This chain links TRBV5-5 with TRBJ2-7, with 8 bases matching TRBD2. The CDR3 totals 14 residues. Trimming at V came to 2 bases and at J to 2 bases, leaving 3 bases not matched to a gene. Germline lookup yields CDR1 SGHKS and CDR2 YYEKEE (reference sequence). CDR3 nucleotides: TGTGCCAGCAGCTTAACTAGCGGTGCCTACGAGCAGTACTTC. It translates to CASSLTSGAYEQYF. The full variable domain, rest sourced from reference TRBV5-5 and TRBJ2-7, is DAGVTQSPTHLIKTRGQQVTLRCSPISGHKSVSWYQQVLGQGPQFIFQYYEKEERGRGNFPDRFSARQFPNYSSELNVNALLLGDSALYLCASSLTSGAYEQYFGPGTRLTVT.

The chain carries TRBV19 and TRBJ2-7; D is undetermined. The V gene's germline CDR1 is LNHDA and CDR2 SQIVND (reference sequence). The CDR3 spans 12 residues. Trimming removed 5 bases at V and 6 bases at J, with 11 bases between. The CDR3 bases are TGTGCCAGTAGTGGCTTTTATGGCGAGCAGTACTTC. It specifies CASSGFYGEQYF.

As regards this clone: The same CDR3 arises from other DNA sequences in this sample as well. The chain employs TRBV10-2 and TRBJ2-7; maybe TRBD2 (6 bases). V was shortened by 5 bases and J by 4 bases, with 9 bases between the two germline ends. This CDR3 comprises 12 residues. CDR1 is WSHSY and CDR2 is SAAADI in the germline V gene. CDR3 bases: TGCGCCAGCAGTACACTAGCATACGAGCAGTACTTC. It encodes CASSTLAYEQYF.

The V call is TRBV30, the J call TRBJ1-1; D might be TRBD1 (5 bases). V lost 3 bases and J lost 7, with 9 bases in between. Germline CDR1 and CDR2: GTSNPN and SVGIG (reference sequence). The CDR3 is 11 residues long. The CDR3 is CAWSVGVEAFF. The CDR3 DNA reads as TGTGCCTGGAGCGTGGGGGTTGAAGCTTTCTTT. The full variable domain, rest sourced from reference TRBV30 and TRBJ1-1, is SQTIHQWPATLVQPVGSPLSLECTVEGTSNPNLYWYRQAAGRGLQLLFYSVGIGQISSEVPQNLSASRPQDRQFILSSKKLLLSDSGFYLCAWSVGVEAFFGQGTRLTVV.